The 26 T cell receptor beta chains given below trace back to one sample, sequenced in a study of cytotoxic CD8 clonotypes in ibrutinib-treated CLL. Assay: immunoSEQ multiplex PCR; the TCRdb copy retains only in-frame clones and omits some. The table records approximately 160,000 clones, approximately 91% of them present only once. The specimen was PBMCs, collected at disease progression, from a patient treated with ibrutinib. The receptors derive from a human donor with chronic lymphocytic leukemia.

The chain links TRBV12-5 to TRBJ1-2, with unresolved D. The CDR3 consists of 8 residues. Germline V gene sequence: CDR1 LGHNT, CDR2 FRNRAP. V lost 9 bases and J lost 7, with 3 bases in between. CDR3 nucleotide sequence: TGTGCTAGGGGTGGCTACACCTTC. Translation gives CARGGYTF.

The chain is built from TRBV4-1 and TRBJ2-5, with D perhaps being TRBD1 or TRBD2 (6 bases each). This CDR3 spans 16 amino acids. CDR1 and CDR2 from the germline V gene are MGHRA and YSYEKL. V lost 1 base and J lost 5, with 17 bases in between. CDR3 region: CASSQAGPRRGETQYF. The CDR3 DNA sequence: TGCGCCAGCAGCCAAGCGGGCCCCCGGAGGGGGGAGACCCAGTACTTC.

The rearrangement links TRBV6-5 to TRBJ2-1, with unresolved D. This CDR3 comprises 13 residues. Deletions cut 5 bases from V and 5 bases from J, with 10 bases between. CDR1 is MNHEY, CDR2 SVGAGI, per germline. CDR3 protein: CASSAVRNNEQFF. The CDR3 DNA reads TGTGCCAGCAGTGCGGTCAGGAACAATGAGCAGTTCTTC.

V usage is TRBV2 and J usage is TRBJ1-1; tentatively, D is TRBD1 (5 bases). The germline gives CDR1 SNHLY, CDR2 FYNNEI. V lost 7 bases and J lost 0, with 15 bases in between. The CDR3 extends over 15 amino acids. In nucleotides, the CDR3 is TGTGCCAGCACCCGACCTTGGGGCATGAACACTGAAGCTTTCTTT. Translated: CASTRPWGMNTEAFF.

This sequence joins TRBV10-3 and TRBJ2-7, with 9 bases that match TRBD1. Germline V gene lookup returns CDR1 ENHRY and CDR2 SYGVKD. The CDR3 extends over 12 amino acids. V was pared by 9 bases and J by 7 bases, with 7 bases of the junction left unmatched. CDR3 nucleotide sequence: TGTGCCATTACCGGGACAGGGAATGAGCAGTACTTC. This codes for CAITGTGNEQYF.

The V gene is TRBV9, the J gene TRBJ1-2, with D tentatively TRBD1 (6 bases). The CDR3 totals 13 residues. Per the germline V gene, CDR1 is SGDLS and CDR2 is YYNGEE. The V end lost 3 bases, the J end lost 8 bases, and 14 bases lay between the germline ends. This chain's CDR3 is CASSAVQGSGYTF. CDR3 sequence (DNA): TGTGCCAGCAGCGCTGTCCAGGGGAGCGGCTACACCTTC.

V and J are TRBV21-1 and TRBJ2-1; TRBD1 is taken as the D call from the table, unchecked against the DNA. TRBV21-1 is described as a pseudogene. There are 14 residues in the CDR3. The CDR3 loop is CASPGTDTYNEQFF. The CDR3 bases are TGTGCCAGCCCCGGGACAGATACCTACAATGAGCAGTTCTTC.

This sequence joins TRBV15 and TRBJ2-1, with 11 nucleotides matching TRBD2. In germline, CDR1 is LNHNV, CDR2 YYDKDF (reference sequence). The CDR3 length is 20 residues. Trimming took 0 bases from V and 6 from J; bases not matched to a gene: 16. The CDR3 DNA reads as TGTGCCACCAGCAGAGATAAAACGTGGGGGCTAGCGGGAGGTGTCAATGAGCAGTTCTTC. It codes for CATSRDKTWGLAGGVNEQFF.

A word on this clone: The sample contains more than one DNA sequence encoding this CDR3. The J gene is TRBJ2-3, the V gene TRBV5-1, with D uncertain. Germline CDR1 and CDR2: SGHRS and YFSETQ. Trimming took off 4 bases at V and 2 bases at J, with 5 bases between the two ends. The length of the CDR3 is 12 residues. CDR3 sequence (DNA): TGCGCCAGCAGCCTAAACACAGATACGCAGTATTTT. Translation: CASSLNTDTQYF.

V gene TRBV5-1 combines with J gene TRBJ2-7; tentative D call: TRBD2 (6 bases). The germline V gene has CDR1 SGHRS and CDR2 YFSETQ. This CDR3 region has 15 residues. The germline V and J ends were trimmed by 6 bases and 4 bases, with 20 bases remaining between them. CDR3 DNA sequence: TGCGCCAGCAAACCGAGCTACGGGAGTCGGTACGAGCAGTACTTC. Its translation is CASKPSYGSRYEQYF.

The rearrangement links TRBV19 to TRBJ2-6; 9 positions match TRBD1. V gave up 4 bases and J gave up 4 bases; unmatched junction bases: 8. The CDR3 is 17 amino acids. Germline V gives CDR1 LNHDA, CDR2 SQIVND (reference sequence). CDR3 sequence reads: CASSRDRDRSGANVLTF. The DNA of the CDR3 is TGTGCCAGTAGTAGGGACAGGGACCGGTCCGGGGCCAACGTCCTGACTTTC.

The chain recombines TRBV7-6 with TRBJ1-1; D not certain. With 4 bases removed from V and 0 bases from J, the gap between germline ends came to 6 bases. The V gene's germline CDR1 is SGHVS and CDR2 FNYEAQ. CDR3 length: 13 amino acids. For the CDR3, the DNA is TGTGCCAGCAGCTCTCAGATGAACACTGAAGCTTTCTTT. Amino acid sequence: CASSSQMNTEAFF.

V gene TRBV7-6 combines with J gene TRBJ2-7, with 8 positions matching TRBD2. CDR3 length equals 16 residues. J was trimmed by 5 bases and V by 5 bases; bases with no gene match: 14. CDR1 is SGHVS and CDR2 is FNYEAQ in the germline V gene. The CDR3 DNA sequence: TGTGCCAGCAGCACTATACGCGAGCGGGAGACCAACGAGCAGTACTTC. Translated, it gives CASSTIRERETNEQYF. Looking up the rest from reference TRBV7-6 and TRBJ2-7 gives the full variable domain: GAGVSQSPRYKVTKRGQDVALRCDPISGHVSLYWYRQALGQGPEFLTYFNYEAQQDKSGLPNDRFSAERPEGSISTLTIQRTEQRDSAMYRCASSTIRERETNEQYFGPGTRLTVT.

The chain joins TRBV5-5 to TRBJ1-2, with no clear D. CDR1 is SGHKS and CDR2 is YYEKEE in the germline V gene (reference sequence). Trimming shortened V by 3 bases and J by 2 bases, and 8 bases separated the two germline ends. The CDR3 is made up of 13 amino acids. The CDR3, as DNA: TGTGCCAGCAGCTCACCATTAAACTATGGCTACACCTTC. This translates into CASSSPLNYGYTF.

The CDR3 region is CASSPGHYSDTQYF. CDR3 nucleotide sequence: TGTGCCAGCAGCCCCGGCCACTATTCAGATACGCAGTATTTT. The gene calls are TRBV28 and TRBJ2-3, with D unclear. Trimming left V 6 bases short and J 4 bases short, with 14 bases between. CDR3 length equals 14 residues. Germline CDR1 and CDR2: MDHEN and SYDVKM.

In this sample, this clone turned up a few times. J is TRBJ2-1 and V is TRBV4-2; D unresolved. The CDR3 is made up of 12 amino acids. CDR1 is LGHNA and CDR2 is YNFKEQ in the germline V gene. The germline V and J ends were trimmed by 3 bases and 8 bases, with 8 bases remaining between them. CDR3 in amino acids: CASSHSGDEQFF. CDR3 in DNA: TGTGCCAGCAGCCATTCGGGCGATGAGCAGTTCTTC.

V usage is TRBV19 and J usage is TRBJ2-1; 7 bases are a match to TRBD1. This CDR3 comprises 17 residues. Germline V gene lookup returns CDR1 LNHDA and CDR2 SQIVND (reference sequence). The V gene end was trimmed by 4 bases and the J gene end by 2 bases; junction bases not matched to a gene: 11. The CDR3: CASSTEQGTGTYNEQFF. The DNA for the CDR3 is TGTGCCAGTAGTACGGAACAGGGGACCGGCACCTACAATGAGCAGTTCTTC.

The gene calls are TRBV27 and TRBJ2-7; 7 bases map to TRBD2. Germline V gene data show CDR1 as MNHEY and CDR2 as SMNVEV (reference sequence). The CDR3 consists of 14 residues. After removal of 2 bases from V and 3 bases from J, the junction contained 4 bases not matched to a gene. The CDR3 loop reads CASSLGLVGYEQYF. Here the CDR3 DNA reads TGTGCCAGCAGTTTAGGACTAGTCGGCTACGAGCAGTACTTC.

This clone was observed a single time. The chain joins TRBV28 to TRBJ1-1; unclear D gene. CDR1 MDHEN and CDR2 SYDVKM come from the germline V gene. The CDR3 runs 11 residues. Trimming took off 4 bases at V and 13 bases at J, with 13 bases between the two ends. The DNA of the CDR3 is TGTGCCAGCAGTTCGGTCCGCCGGCATTTCTTT. Translated, it gives CASSSVRRHFF.

The chain has TRBV11-3 and TRBJ1-2, with a tentative D call TRBD1 (6 bases). CDR3 length: 15 residues. Germline loops: CDR1 SGHNT, CDR2 YENEEA. The V end was cut by 2 bases, the J end by 5 bases, with 15 bases between. The DNA of the CDR3 is TGTGCCAGCAGCTTATACCCTCCGGACAGTTATGGCTACACCTTC. The encoded protein is CASSLYPPDSYGYTF. Full variable domain (remainder filled in from reference TRBV11-3 and TRBJ1-2): EAGVVQSPRYKIIEKKQPVAFWCNPISGHNTLYWYLQNLGQGPELLIRYENEEAVDDSQLPKDRFSAERLKGVDSTLKIQPAELGDSAVYLCASSLYPPDSYGYTFGSGTRLTVV.

The sample holds a few counts of this clone. The chain combines TRBV7-6 with TRBJ2-3; D is unresolved. Trimming removed 5 bases at V and 6 bases at J, with 12 bases between. Germline V gene sequence: CDR1 SGHVS, CDR2 FNYEAQ. The CDR3 covers 13 residues. CDR3 amino acids: CASSPDLRDTQYF. The CDR3 DNA reads TGTGCCAGCAGCCCCGACCTTCGGGATACGCAGTATTTT.

This chain connects TRBV7-2 to TRBJ2-2; D uncertain. Germline V gives CDR1 SGHTA, CDR2 FQGNSA. The CDR3 is 13 residues long. Trimming removed 5 bases at V and 6 bases at J, with 10 bases between. The CDR3 sequence: CASSILRPGELFF. The DNA of the CDR3 is TGTGCCAGCAGCATTCTAAGACCCGGGGAGCTGTTTTTT.

V gene TRBV2 combines with J gene TRBJ2-2; no clear D gene. With 3 bases removed from V and 2 bases from J, the gap between germline ends came to 10 bases. There are 15 residues in the CDR3. Germline V gene sequence: CDR1 SNHLY, CDR2 FYNNEI. Here the CDR3 DNA reads TGTGCCAGCAGTGAGGATCGTATAAACACCGGGGAGCTGTTTTTT. Its translation is CASSEDRINTGELFF. Looking up the rest from reference TRBV2 and TRBJ2-2 gives the full variable domain: EPEVTQTPSHQVTQMGQEVILRCVPISNHLYFYWYRQILGQKVEFLVSFYNNEISEKSEIFDDQFSVERPDGSNFTLKIRSTKLEDSAMYFCASSEDRINTGELFFGEGSRLTVL.

V is TRBV7-2 and J is TRBJ1-2, with a possible D match to TRBD1 (5 bases). Per germline, CDR1 SGHTA and CDR2 FQGNSA. The CDR3 is 14 amino acids. Trimming took 3 bases from V and 7 from J, leaving 15 bases between them. CDR3 sequence: CASSFRQKVGGYTF. CDR3 sequence (DNA): TGTGCCAGCAGCTTTCGACAGAAGGTCGGTGGCTACACCTTC.

With respect to this clone: One end of the junction is discordant with germline, which a read error may explain. The CDR3 nucleotides are TGTGCTAGCAGCAAAGTAGAGACTAGAACCGATACGCAGTATTTT. This translates into CASSKVETRTDTQYF. The rearrangement uses TRBV7-7 and TRBJ2-3, with TRBD2 as a possible D gene (6 bases). Per germline, CDR1 SSHAT and CDR2 FNYEAQ (reference sequence). This CDR3 contains 15 residues. The full variable domain, completed using reference TRBV7-7 and TRBJ2-3, is GAGVSQSPRYKVTKRGQDVTLRCDPISSHATLYWYQQALGQGPEFLTYFNYEAQPDKSGLPSDRFSAERPEGSISTLTIQRTEQRDSAMYRCASSKVETRTDTQYFGPGTRLTVL.

V usage is TRBV29-1 and J usage is TRBJ1-3, with D unclear. Trimming took 1 base from V and 0 from J, leaving 7 bases between them. The CDR3 consists of 14 residues. Germline CDR1 is SQVTM and CDR2 is ANQGSEA. The CDR3 reads CSVEGPSSGNTIYF. CDR3 bases: TGCAGCGTTGAAGGACCGAGCTCTGGAAACACCATATATTTT.